Following are 15 T cell receptor beta chains from one sample sequenced in a study of shared clonotypes between healthy human individuals. The data were produced by immunoSEQ multiplex PCR, yet TCRdb's version contains in-frame clones alone and is incomplete. The repertoire holds hundreds of thousands of clones, with less than 80% as singletons. What was sequenced was memory CD4+ T cells sorted from blood. Regarding subset: CD45RA-negative fraction. These receptors came from a woman aged 30 to 39 in good health.

This clone appeared a single time. The chain is built from TRBV4-2 and TRBJ2-7, with TRBD2 matching 10 bases. V was pared by 1 base and J by 2 bases, with 8 bases of the junction left unmatched. Germline assignment: CDR1 LGHNA and CDR2 YNFKEQ. CDR3 length equals 17 residues. DNA of the CDR3: TGTGCCAGCAGCCAAGTAAAGCGGGAGGGCCGGGCCTACGAGCAGTACTTC. It encodes CASSQVKREGRAYEQYF.

The rearrangement joins TRBV5-8 to TRBJ2-1; TRBD2 matches 9 bases. V trimming: 6 bases; J trimming: 9 bases; junction bases outside the gene matches: 13. This CDR3 is built from 15 residues. Germline loops: CDR1 SGHTS, CDR2 YDEGEE. As DNA, the CDR3 is TGTGCCAGCACTCCGGACGGGCGGGAGGGCGTTGAGCAGTTCTTC. Its protein product is CASTPDGREGVEQFF. The whole variable domain, remainder taken from reference TRBV5-8 and TRBJ2-1, is EAGVTQSPTHLIKTRGQQATLRCSPISGHTSVYWYQQALGLGLQFLLWYDEGEERNRGNFPPRFSGRQFPNYSSELNVNALELEDSALYLCASTPDGREGVEQFFGPGTRLTVL.

This chain uses TRBV9 with TRBJ1-1, with TRBD1 matching over 8 bases. V shed 4 bases and J 6 bases; nucleotides not matched to a gene: 8. The CDR3 length is 14 residues. In germline, CDR1 is SGDLS, CDR2 YYNGEE. The CDR3 sequence: CASSFSDRGPEAFF. CDR3 nucleotides: TGTGCCAGCAGCTTCTCCGACAGGGGCCCTGAAGCTTTCTTT.

The chain is built from TRBV29-1 and TRBJ2-3; no reliable D call. V was clipped by 4 bases and J by 2 bases, with 13 bases between them. Germline-derived CDR1 and CDR2 are SQVTM and ANQGSEA. The CDR3 sequence is 14 residues long. The CDR3 DNA reads TGCAGCGTTGGAGTGGTCAGGACCACAGATACGCAGTATTTT. This encodes CSVGVVRTTDTQYF.

J is TRBJ2-3 and V is TRBV5-1, with D perhaps matching TRBD2 (6 bases). CDR1 is SGHRS, CDR2 YFSETQ, per germline. The V end was cut by 3 bases, the J end by 2 bases, with 13 bases between. This CDR3 is 15 amino acids long. CDR3 coding DNA: TGCGCCAGCAGCTACGGCGGGGCCCCCACAGATACGCAGTATTTT. This gives the protein CASSYGGAPTDTQYF.

This clone has more than one count but fewer than ten. This rearrangement joins TRBV2 to TRBJ2-1; 7 nucleotides agree with TRBD2. Germline assignment: CDR1 SNHLY and CDR2 FYNNEI. The CDR3 is 15 amino acids. The V segment lost 4 bases and the J segment 2 bases; nucleotides outside the gene matches: 5. CDR3 coding DNA: TGTGCCAGCAGTGTTGAGCGGGGAACCTACAATGAGCAGTTCTTC. Amino acids: CASSVERGTYNEQFF.

The V and J genes are TRBV28 and TRBJ2-6, with D maybe TRBD2 (5 bases). V was clipped by 8 bases and J by 0 bases, with 5 bases between them. The CDR3 consists of 13 residues. Looked up from germline, CDR1 is MDHEN and CDR2 is SYDVKM. This chain's CDR3 is CASGLSGANVLTF. The CDR3 DNA is TGTGCCAGCGGACTCTCTGGGGCCAACGTCCTGACTTTC.

V is TRBV10-3 and J is TRBJ2-3, with D perhaps matching TRBD1 or TRBD2 (5 bases each). The ends were cut back, 0 bases at V and 10 bases at J, with 17 bases in the middle. This CDR3 is 15 amino acids long. The germline CDR1 and CDR2 sequences are ENHRY and SYGVKD. CDR3 sequence reads: CAISESTGTQISQYF. The CDR3 nucleotides read TGTGCCATCAGTGAGTCCACCGGGACCCAGATCTCGCAGTATTTT.

The genes are TRBV19 and TRBJ1-1; D perhaps matches TRBD1 (6 bases). Germline V gene data show CDR1 as LNHDA and CDR2 as SQIVND (reference sequence). CDR3 size: 16 residues. Trimming removed 7 bases from V and 0 bases from J, with 18 bases in between. DNA for the CDR3: TGTGCCAGTAAGGGGACAAGAAATCCGATGAACACTGAAGCTTTCTTT. This encodes CASKGTRNPMNTEAFF.

The rearrangement links TRBV30 to TRBJ2-5, with D unresolved. In germline, CDR1 is GTSNPN, CDR2 SVGIG (reference sequence). V lost 0 bases and J 2 bases, leaving 10 bases between the germline ends. The CDR3 length is 14 residues. In DNA, the CDR3 is TGTGCCTGGAGTGTAGCCCACAAACAAGAGACCCAGTACTTC. It translates to CAWSVAHKQETQYF.

J is TRBJ1-2 and V is TRBV27, with TRBD1 identical over 7 bases. The CDR3 extends over 14 amino acids. Per the germline V gene, CDR1 is MNHEY and CDR2 is SMNVEV (reference sequence). V lost 5 bases, J lost 2 bases, and 5 bases stayed unmatched. The CDR3 region is CASSPPTGNYGYTF. The CDR3 bases are TGTGCCAGCAGTCCACCGACAGGGAACTATGGCTACACCTTC.

This chain uses TRBV15 with TRBJ2-5; 10 bases are shared with TRBD1. The V segment lost 8 bases and the J segment 4 bases; nucleotides outside the gene matches: 7. Germline lookup yields CDR1 LNHNV and CDR2 YYDKDF (reference sequence). This CDR3 has 14 residues. In DNA, the CDR3 is TGTGCCACCTCGGGACAGGGGATGAGAGAGACCCAGTACTTC. This encodes CATSGQGMRETQYF.

The table lists this clone with many counts. The chain links TRBV11-2 to TRBJ1-4; D is uncertain. Deletions cut 5 bases from V and 8 bases from J, with 15 bases between. Germline V gene sequence: CDR1 SGHAT, CDR2 FQNNGV. The CDR3 is 14 residues long. CDR3 amino acids: CASSPDTVNEKLFF. In DNA form, the CDR3 reads TGTGCCAGCAGCCCCGACACGGTAAACGAAAAACTGTTTTTT.

This chain links TRBV5-1 with TRBJ2-4; perhaps TRBD1 as D (6 bases). The CDR3 runs to 14 residues. Germline V gene sequence: CDR1 SGHRS, CDR2 YFSETQ. V lost 9 bases, J lost 8 bases, and 21 bases lay in between. In DNA form, the CDR3 reads TGCGCCACCGGACCGGGACATCCGAGGGACATTCAGTACTTC. As protein: CATGPGHPRDIQYF. Looking up the rest from reference TRBV5-1 and TRBJ2-4 gives the full variable domain: KAGVTQTPRYLIKTRGQQVTLSCSPISGHRSVSWYQQTPGQGLQFLFEYFSETQRNKGNFPGRFSGRQFSNSRSEMNVSTLELGDSALYLCATGPGHPRDIQYFGAGTRLSVL.

The chain carries TRBV6-6 and TRBJ2-3; no clear D. This CDR3 contains 13 residues. Germline assignment: CDR1 MNHNY and CDR2 SVGAGI (reference sequence). V dropped 6 bases and J dropped 4 bases, with 11 bases sitting between them. For the CDR3, the DNA is TGTGCCAGCAGGCCCCGTCCAGCAGATACGCAGTATTTT. Translation gives CASRPRPADTQYF.